Listed below are T cell receptor beta chains from one sample, sequenced in a study of blood T cell repertoires in COVID-19. Repertoires were generated with immunoSEQ multiplex PCR, while TCRdb's copy carries only in-frame clones and drops some. The sample has about 74,000 clones; roughly nine tenths are singletons. Sequenced: peripheral blood. The receptors were sampled from a man aged 50 to 59 with acute or convalescent COVID-19. CDR3s include the opening cysteine and the closing phenylalanine or tryptophan. Fields, in order: V gene, J gene, D gene, CDR3 DNA, CDR3 protein. A D gene is named only where the DNA matches it firmly.

>TRBV29-1|TRBJ2-6|TRBD1
TGCAGCGTTGGACCGAGGACAGGGCCTGGGGCCAACGTCCTGACTTTC
CSVGPRTGPGANVLTF
>TRBV6-5|TRBJ1-1|-
TGTGCCAGCAGTTACTCGAGGAACACTGAAGCTTTCTTT
CASSYSRNTEAFF
>TRBV4-1|TRBJ2-7|-
TGCGCCAGCAGCCAAGATTCCCGCTACGAGCAGTACTTC
CASSQDSRYEQYF
>TRBV7-2|TRBJ1-1|TRBD1
TGTGCCAGCAGCTTAGAGGGAGACAGGGGCGCCCCTGAAGCTTTCTTT
CASSLEGDRGAPEAFF
>TRBV10-3|TRBJ2-1|-
TGTGCCATCGGTCGGGGCGGGATCTCCTACAATGAGCAGTTCTTC
CAIGRGGISYNEQFF
>TRBV30|TRBJ1-2|-
TGTGCCGCCCCCCGGATGCGTCGGGACTATGGCTACACCTTC
CAAPRMRRDYGYTF
>TRBV5-5|TRBJ1-4|-
TGTGCCAGCAGCTTGGCAGGAAATAATGAAAAACTGTTTTTT
CASSLAGNNEKLFF
>TRBV7-9|TRBJ1-1|-
TGTGCCAGCAGCTTTCAAGCAGGGAACACTGAAGCTTTCTTT
CASSFQAGNTEAFF
>TRBV4-1|TRBJ2-2|-
TGCGCCAGCAGCCTGGCGGGGTTCACCGGGGAGCTGTTTTTT
CASSLAGFTGELFF
>TRBV2|TRBJ1-4|-
TGTGCCAGCATCTCGTCCGGAGGCCCCAATGAAAAACTGTTTTTT
CASISSGGPNEKLFF
>TRBV27|TRBJ1-2|-
TGTGCCAGCAGTGACCAGGGTCTAGGCGGCTACACCTTC
CASSDQGLGGYTF
>TRBV3-1/TRBV3-2|TRBJ1-2|TRBD1
TGTGCCAGCAGCCAAGCGGGACAGGGGGTTGGCGGCTACACCTTC
CASSQAGQGVGGYTF
>TRBV11-2|TRBJ1-5|-
TGTGCCAGCAGCTGGGGGGGCAATCAGCCCCAGCATTTT
CASSWGGNQPQHF
>TRBV27|TRBJ2-7|-
TGTGCCAGCAGAACTGCACAGGGTGGCTCCTACGAGCAGTACTTC
CASRTAQGGSYEQYF
>TRBV5-6|TRBJ1-6|-
TGTGCCAGCAGCCTGGGGTGGGGGCTCGGTTCACCCCTCCACTTT
CASSLGWGLGSPLHF
>TRBV2|TRBJ1-2|TRBD1
TGTGCCAGCAGCGTTGGGACAGGGGCTAACTATGGCTACACCTTC
CASSVGTGANYGYTF